One and the same sample provided the 21 T cell receptor beta chains below, sequenced in a study of T-cell reconstitution after alpha-beta-depleted transplantation in children. Unique molecular identifiers were incorporated into the prepared TCRbeta library. TCRdb itself ran the PCR reads through MiXCR, one entry per CDR3 protein. The sample has about a million distinct CDR3 sequences, about 29% seen once. The specimen comprised PBMCs, mostly from graft donor cells, sampled 360 days after TCRalphabeta/CD19-depleted stem cell transplant. These receptors all stem from a boy under two years old who had a stem cell transplant for SCID, so the T cells may come from the graft donor.

This clonotype occurred a few times. This CDR3 reads CASSETSGGQETQYF. In DNA, the CDR3 is TGTGCCAGCAGTGAGACTAGCGGGGGCCAAGAGACCCAGTACTTC. The chain employs TRBV12-3 or TRBV12-4 and TRBJ2-5, with 12 positions matching TRBD2. The V gene end was trimmed by 5 bases and the J gene end by 1 base; junction bases not matched to a gene: 2. The CDR3 runs to 15 residues.

V and J are TRBV12-3 or TRBV12-4 and TRBJ2-1; 7 bases match TRBD2. V trimming: 2 bases; J trimming: 4 bases; junction bases outside the gene matches: 8. The CDR3 is 16 residues long. The DNA of the CDR3 is TGTGCCAGCAGTTTAAATTGGGGGGAGGGTTACAATGAGCAGTTCTTC. Translation gives CASSLNWGEGYNEQFF.

Only a few counts were recorded for this clonotype. The chain joins TRBV13 to TRBJ1-1; TRBD1 aligns across 10 bases. V was clipped by 8 bases and J by 4 bases; unmatched bases: 7. This CDR3 has 14 amino acids. Per germline, CDR1 PRHDT and CDR2 FYEKMQ (reference sequence). CDR3 nucleotides: TGTGCCAGCCCGGGACAGGGGCTGGTCACTGAAGCTTTCTTT. Translating gives CASPGQGLVTEAFF.

This clonotype has more than one count but fewer than ten. V gene TRBV9 combines with J gene TRBJ2-7, with 8 bases matching TRBD2. Germline V gene lookup returns CDR1 SGDLS and CDR2 YYNGEE. The CDR3 is 15 residues long. V trimming: 0 bases; J trimming: 3 bases; junction bases outside the gene matches: 5. DNA of the CDR3: TGTGCCAGCAGCGTAGGTAGCGGGGATCTCTACGAGCAGTACTTC. Its translation is CASSVGSGDLYEQYF.

V usage is TRBV20-1 and J usage is TRBJ2-7, with TRBD2 identical over 7 bases. V lost 3 bases to trimming and J lost 5 bases; unmatched junction nucleotides: 10. The germline V gene encodes CDR1 DFQATT and CDR2 SNEGSKA (reference sequence). The CDR3 is 14 residues long. The CDR3 DNA sequence: TGCAGTGCTAGTCGGGGGGAGGGCCGAGACGAGCAGTACTTC. Amino acids: CSASRGEGRDEQYF.

The rearrangement uses TRBV6-1 and TRBJ2-1; D not resolved. In germline, CDR1 is MNHNS, CDR2 SASEGT. V was cut by 10 bases and J by 4 bases, with 20 bases left in between. This CDR3 is built from 15 residues. CDR3 bases: TGTGCCACACAAGGGCCAATCCCCCAATACAATGAGCAGTTCTTC. It is translated as CATQGPIPQYNEQFF.

The chain couples TRBV7-2 to TRBJ1-6, with D perhaps TRBD1 (5 bases). The length of the CDR3 is 14 residues. CDR1 is SGHTA and CDR2 is FQGNSA in the germline V gene. V shed 3 bases and J shed 5 bases, with 8 bases lying between them. The CDR3 spells CASSLGRDNSPLHF. CDR3 in DNA: TGTGCCAGCAGCTTGGGACGGGATAATTCACCCCTCCACTTT.

This rearrangement joins TRBV28 to TRBJ2-2; no clear D gene. The CDR3 length is 14 residues. From germline, CDR1 is MDHEN and CDR2 SYDVKM. The V and J ends lost 7 bases and 1 base respectively, with 10 bases between them. This CDR3 reads CASMRSGNTGELFF. In nucleotides, the CDR3 is TGTGCCAGCATGCGGTCAGGGAACACCGGGGAGCTGTTTTTT.

This chain connects TRBV5-1 to TRBJ2-5; D unresolved. Between the trimmed V and J ends, which lost 5 bases and 1 base, there was a span of 9 bases. Germline V gene sequence: CDR1 SGHRS, CDR2 YFSETQ. The CDR3 has 13 amino acids. The CDR3 nucleotides are TGCGCCAGCAGTGTCAAGGGCCAAGAGACCCAGTACTTC. This translates into CASSVKGQETQYF.

This sequence joins TRBV7-9 and TRBJ2-5; the match to TRBD1 covers 7 bases. Germline lookup yields CDR1 SEHNR and CDR2 FQNEAQ (reference sequence). The ends lost 5 bases at V and 2 bases at J; junction bases unmatched: 8. The CDR3 spans 15 residues. In DNA form, the CDR3 reads TGTGCCAGCAGCCTTGGACAGGCCTCGCAAGAGACCCAGTACTTC. It is translated as CASSLGQASQETQYF.

J is TRBJ1-1 and V is TRBV3-1; D may be TRBD1 (5 bases). Germline CDR1 LGHDT, CDR2 YNNKEL (reference sequence). The CDR3 is 14 amino acids. Deletions cut 4 bases from V and 4 bases from J, with 13 bases between. CDR3 in DNA: TGTGCCAGCAGCCGTCTAGGGGATGCCACTGAAGCTTTCTTT. Translating gives CASSRLGDATEAFF.

The chain combines TRBV9 with TRBJ1-6; no firm D call. V lost 0 bases and J 10 bases, leaving 14 bases between the germline ends. This CDR3 has 15 residues. CDR1 is SGDLS and CDR2 is YYNGEE in the germline V gene. The CDR3 DNA sequence: TGTGCCAGCAGCGTAGGGTGGGGAAGCGGCTCACCCCTCCACTTT. This encodes CASSVGWGSGSPLHF.

The CDR3 nucleotides read TGTGCCAGCAGCCAAGCCAGGGGGAACACTGAAGCTTTCTTT. Translated, it gives CASSQARGNTEAFF. The chain carries TRBV4-2 and TRBJ1-1; D may be TRBD1 (6 bases). Trimming stripped 1 base from V and 1 base from J, with 7 bases between. The germline CDR1 and CDR2 sequences are LGHNA and YNFKEQ. This CDR3 is 14 amino acids long.

The sample holds a few counts of this clonotype. J is TRBJ1-2 and V is TRBV4-1; D not resolved. This CDR3 has 14 amino acids. V lost 0 bases, J lost 8 bases, and 13 bases lay in between. Germline CDR1 and CDR2: MGHRA and YSYEKL. CDR3 sequence reads: CASSQDPYVKGYTF. The CDR3 bases are TGCGCCAGCAGCCAAGATCCCTACGTAAAGGGCTACACCTTC.

This sequence joins TRBV6-6 and TRBJ2-1; possible D gene TRBD2, 6 bases. The CDR3 runs to 12 residues. Germline V gene sequence: CDR1 MNHNY, CDR2 SVGAGI (reference sequence). V was pared by 8 bases and J by 7 bases, with 12 bases between. Here the CDR3 DNA reads TGTGCCAGCGGCGGGGTGGGGAATGAGCAGTTCTTC. Translation gives CASGGVGNEQFF.

Only a few counts were recorded for this clonotype. The CDR3 DNA reads TGTGCCAGCAGCTTAGGTTGGGTAGCGGGGGTTGTGGAGACCCAGTACTTC. Translation: CASSLGWVAGVVETQYF. The V call is TRBV7-6, the J call TRBJ2-5; 9 bases agree with TRBD2. V was clipped by 1 base and J by 5 bases; unmatched bases: 11. Germline CDR1 and CDR2: SGHVS and FNYEAQ. CDR3 length: 17 residues.

The rearrangement uses TRBV11-2 and TRBJ2-2; D gene uncertain. The CDR3 has 17 amino acids. Looked up from germline, CDR1 is SGHAT and CDR2 is FQNNGV. V lost 1 base and J lost 2, with 14 bases in between. CDR3 loop: CASSLGHQNFNTGELFF. The DNA for the CDR3 is TGTGCCAGCAGCTTAGGTCACCAGAATTTTAACACCGGGGAGCTGTTTTTT.

This clonotype was found a few times. The CDR3 coding sequence is TGCAGCGTTGGAGGCAGGTTGACCGAGACCCAGTACTTC. Amino acid sequence: CSVGGRLTETQYF. The chain links TRBV29-1 to TRBJ2-5; D remains ambiguous. V was shortened by 4 bases and J by 5 bases, with 14 bases between the two germline ends. The CDR3 has 13 amino acids. In germline, CDR1 is SQVTM, CDR2 ANQGSEA.

This clonotype was seen more than once but under ten times. The V call is TRBV29-1, the J call TRBJ1-1, with D unresolved. Germline V gene data show CDR1 as SQVTM and CDR2 as ANQGSEA. The CDR3 is 10 residues long. V dropped 6 bases and J dropped 6 bases, with 8 bases sitting between them. The CDR3 loop is CSVQRAEAFF. The CDR3 DNA sequence: TGCAGCGTGCAGAGGGCTGAAGCTTTCTTT.

This clonotype was seen only a few times. The chain employs TRBV10-1 and TRBJ2-7, with TRBD1 matching 8 bases. CDR1 is WNHNN and CDR2 is SYGVQD in the germline V gene (reference sequence). This CDR3 has 15 residues. V shed 3 bases, J shed 6 bases, and the junction held 10 bases outside the gene matches. DNA of the CDR3: TGCGCCAGCAGTGACCCCCGGACAGGGTCTAGCGAGCAGTACTTC. As protein: CASSDPRTGSSEQYF.

This clonotype was counted between two and nine times. The V and J genes are TRBV5-1 and TRBJ1-2; no reliable D call. Trimming took 0 bases from V and 4 from J, leaving 10 bases between them. Germline CDR1 is SGHRS and CDR2 is YFSETQ. The CDR3 covers 14 residues. CDR3 residues: CASSLGQPVYGYTF. The CDR3 DNA is TGCGCCAGCAGCTTGGGGCAACCCGTCTATGGCTACACCTTC.